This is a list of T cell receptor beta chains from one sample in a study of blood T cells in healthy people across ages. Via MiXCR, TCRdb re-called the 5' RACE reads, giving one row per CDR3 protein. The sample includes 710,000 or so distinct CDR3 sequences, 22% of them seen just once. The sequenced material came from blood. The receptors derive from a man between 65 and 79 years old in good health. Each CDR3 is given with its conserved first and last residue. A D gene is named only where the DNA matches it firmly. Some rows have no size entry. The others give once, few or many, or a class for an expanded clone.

TGCAGTGCTAGAGATCGAGGTAGGGGACAGTCCTACGAGCAGTACTTC,CSARDRGRGQSYEQYF,TRBV20-1,TRBJ2-7,.,TRBD1
TGTGCCAGCAGTGAGGACGGCGGTCTTCTTGAACTGTTTTTT,CASSEDGGLLELFF,TRBV2,TRBJ1-4,few,.
TGTGCCAGCAGCTCCCTTGCAGGGGGCTATAACTATGGCTACACCTTC,CASSSLAGGYNYGYTF,TRBV7-8,TRBJ1-2,.,TRBD1
TGTGCCAGCAGCTACGGACAGGCCCGCACAGATACGCAGTATTTT,CASSYGQARTDTQYF,TRBV6-6,TRBJ2-3,few,TRBD1
TGTGCCAGCTTAGGGGGACTGGCAGATACGCAGTATTTT,CASLGGLADTQYF,TRBV18,TRBJ2-3,.,.
TGTGCCAGCAGCAGAGAACTGAGCTCCTACGAGCAGTACTTC,CASSRELSSYEQYF,TRBV7-9,TRBJ2-7,.,.
TGCAGCGTTGAAGGTTACCTCAAAAGGGGCTATGGCTACACCTTC,CSVEGYLKRGYGYTF,TRBV29-1,TRBJ1-2,few,.
TGTGCCAGCAGCCAGATCCAACTAGCGGGGGAAGAGACCCAGTACTTC,CASSQIQLAGEETQYF,TRBV3-1,TRBJ2-5,.,TRBD2
TGTGCCAGCAGTGAATCGACAGTGGGATACGAGCAGTACTTC,CASSESTVGYEQYF,TRBV25-1,TRBJ2-7,.,.
TGCGCCAGCAGCTTGTTTATCGGGCGGACTAGCACAGATACGCAGTATTTT,CASSLFIGRTSTDTQYF,TRBV5-1,TRBJ2-3,.,.
TGTGCCACCAGTGATCCTTTTGGACTAGTCACTTCCTACAATGAGCAGTTCTTC,CATSDPFGLVTSYNEQFF,TRBV24-1,TRBJ2-1,few,TRBD2
TGTGCCATCAGCGCCAGTTTCGACAATGAGCAGTTCTTC,CAISASFDNEQFF,TRBV10-3,TRBJ2-1,.,.
TGCAGTGCTAGAGACTATCAGGGCTATGGCTACACCTTC,CSARDYQGYGYTF,TRBV20-1,TRBJ1-2,once,.
TGCAGTGCTACACGTGACAGGGACGCTGAAGCTTTCTTT,CSATRDRDAEAFF,TRBV20-1,TRBJ1-1,few,TRBD1
TGTGCCAGCAGCTTAGCCGGTCTCTATAATTCACCCCTCCACTTT,CASSLAGLYNSPLHF,TRBV7-2,TRBJ1-6,few,.
TGTGCCAGCAGCCTAGGGGGGACCCAGTACTTC,CASSLGGTQYF,TRBV7-9,TRBJ2-5,many,.
TGTGCCAGCAGCCCAGGACAGGACCTCTATGGCTACACCTTC,CASSPGQDLYGYTF,TRBV3-1,TRBJ1-2,.,TRBD1
TGTGCCACCAGTGATACGACAGGGGTGAGAGAGACCCAGTACTTC,CATSDTTGVRETQYF,TRBV24-1,TRBJ2-5,.,TRBD1
TGTGCCAGCGCGTCAAGGGGTACCACTGAAGCTTTCTTT,CASASRGTTEAFF,TRBV6-6,TRBJ1-1,few,.
TGTGCCAGCGGGGGCGGCACCGGGGAGCTGTTTTTT,CASGGGTGELFF,TRBV6-2/TRBV6-3,TRBJ2-2,.,.
TGTGCCAGCAGCTTTACAGGGTATGAAGCTTTCTTT,CASSFTGYEAFF,TRBV7-2,TRBJ1-1,.,.
TGTGCCAGCAGTGCGATTATGGGACAGCAAGAAGCTTTCTTT,CASSAIMGQQEAFF,TRBV28,TRBJ1-1,.,TRBD1
TGTGCCAGCAGTGCATACCGGGCCCTCAACAATCAGCCCCAGCATTTT,CASSAYRALNNQPQHF,TRBV6-1,TRBJ1-5,.,.
TGTGCCAGCAGTGGACTAGCGGGAGCAGATACGCAGTATTTT,CASSGLAGADTQYF,TRBV6-2/TRBV6-3,TRBJ2-3,.,TRBD2
TGTGCCAGCAGGGCCACAGAAGCCGGGGGAGCTTTCTTT,CASRATEAGGAFF,TRBV7-9,TRBJ1-1,.,.
TGTGCCAGCAGTTACCCTAAGGGACTTTCCACCGGGGAGCTGTTTTTT,CASSYPKGLSTGELFF,TRBV6-6,TRBJ2-2,.,.
TGTGCCAGCAGCTTTTATGACCAGTTCTTC,CASSFYDQFF,TRBV5-8,TRBJ2-1,.,.
TGTGCCAGCACCCCGGGGGGGAGCTATGGCTACACCTTC,CASTPGGSYGYTF,TRBV5-6,TRBJ1-2,.,.
TGTGCCAGCAGTTTAGGGGCCATAGCTAACTATGGCTACACCTTC,CASSLGAIANYGYTF,TRBV12-3/TRBV12-4,TRBJ1-2,.,.
TGTGCCAGCAGCTCGACTATCTCTGGAAACACCATATATTTT,CASSSTISGNTIYF,TRBV5-5,TRBJ1-3,.,.
TGTGCCAGCAGTCTTAGCGGGGGGCGTTTAGAGACCCAGTACTTC,CASSLSGGRLETQYF,TRBV7-8,TRBJ2-5,.,TRBD2
TGCAGTGCTAGAAAACACAGCACAGATACGCAGTATTTT,CSARKHSTDTQYF,TRBV20-1,TRBJ2-3,.,.
TGCAGTGCTAGAGGAGGGACAGGGGTCACAGATACACAGTATTTT,CSARGGTGVTDTQYF,TRBV20-1,TRBJ2-3,.,TRBD1
TGTGCCAGCAGTTACAGCAGGTTCTCCTACGAGCAGTACTTC,CASSYSRFSYEQYF,TRBV6-2/TRBV6-3,TRBJ2-7,few,.
TGTGCCACCAGTGACCCCGGACTCTCCTACAATGAGCAGTTCTTC,CATSDPGLSYNEQFF,TRBV24-1,TRBJ2-1,.,.
TGTGCCAGCAGCTTATGGGGGAGGGTAGCCAAAAACATTCAGTACTTC,CASSLWGRVAKNIQYF,TRBV13,TRBJ2-4,few,TRBD2
TGTGCCAGCCCTCCTGGACAGGGCTATGGCTACACCTTC,CASPPGQGYGYTF,TRBV2,TRBJ1-2,.,TRBD1
TGCGCCAGCAGCCTGAACGGGGGCCGTAACACAGATACGCAGTATTTT,CASSLNGGRNTDTQYF,TRBV5-1,TRBJ2-3,few,.
TGTGCCAGCAGCCCCGCGGGCCGAGATGGCTACACCTTC,CASSPAGRDGYTF,TRBV12-3/TRBV12-4,TRBJ1-2,many,.
TGTGCCAGCAGTTTATCCTCCCAGACCCAGTACTTC,CASSLSSQTQYF,TRBV28,TRBJ2-5,few,.
TGCAGCCCCCCTACCCGCAGGCCCGAGACTAATGAAAAACTGTTTTTT,CSPPTRRPETNEKLFF,TRBV29-1,TRBJ1-4,.,.
TGTGCCAGCAGCTTGGAGAGGGGGTACGAGCAGTACTTC,CASSLERGYEQYF,TRBV5-5,TRBJ2-7,.,.
TGTGCCAGCAGCTCCCGACAGGGAAAAAACATTCAGTACTTC,CASSSRQGKNIQYF,TRBV11-2,TRBJ2-4,.,TRBD1
TGTGCCAGCGAAGGGCCACCCCGTGGCTACACCTTC,CASEGPPRGYTF,TRBV12-3/TRBV12-4,TRBJ1-2,.,.
TGCAGTGCTAAAAGACAGGGGGGGACGATGATGGACACTGAAGCTTTCTTT,CSAKRQGGTMMDTEAFF,TRBV20-1,TRBJ1-1,.,TRBD1
TGCGCCAGCAGCCAAGATGGGACTAGCGGAGATACGCAGTATTTT,CASSQDGTSGDTQYF,TRBV4-1,TRBJ2-3,many,TRBD2
TGTGCCAGCAGCGTATTAGCGGGGGGCCCTAGCACAGATACGCAGTATTTT,CASSVLAGGPSTDTQYF,TRBV7-9,TRBJ2-3,few,TRBD2
TGCGCCAGCAGCCCCATAGCGGGGGGATCAGCAGATACGCAGTATTTT,CASSPIAGGSADTQYF,TRBV5-1,TRBJ2-3,.,TRBD2
TGCAGTGCGCAGACCCCCGAGCAGTACTTC,CSAQTPEQYF,TRBV20-1,TRBJ2-7,.,.
TGTGCCAGCAGCTTAGCTCCAGCGGGGGGGTCCTACAATGAGCAGTTCTTC,CASSLAPAGGSYNEQFF,TRBV7-2,TRBJ2-1,few,TRBD2
TGCAGCGTTGACAGTACAGGAGCCGCCTATGGCTACACCTTC,CSVDSTGAAYGYTF,TRBV29-1,TRBJ1-2,few,.
TGTGCCAGCAGTTTAGGACAGGTGGGCACAGATACGCAGTATTTT,CASSLGQVGTDTQYF,TRBV12-3/TRBV12-4,TRBJ2-3,few,.
TGTGCCAGCAGTCACGATATTAGCTATCAGCCCCAGCATTTT,CASSHDISYQPQHF,TRBV27,TRBJ1-5,.,.
TGTGCCAGCACCGGTGGCAGGGGTCTAAGCAATCAGCCCCAGCATTTT,CASTGGRGLSNQPQHF,TRBV12-3/TRBV12-4,TRBJ1-5,.,.
TGTGCCAGCAGCCAAGACGTCGAGGGGTTGGGAAAACTGTTTTTT,CASSQDVEGLGKLFF,TRBV3-1,TRBJ1-4,few,.